This TCR beta chain was profiled in a study of shared clonotypes between healthy human individuals. Study results and limitations: About 4.5% of naive CD4 clonotypes were common to a handful of donors. What naive subsets generally showed was a larger estimated richness than memory subsets showed.

A note on this clone: Its target is unknown.

Libraries were prepared by immunoSEQ multiplex PCR; TCRdb keeps only in-frame clonotypes and omits some of them. In the table there are more than 2 million clones, about 95% of which are singletons. CDR1 is SGHTS and CDR2 is YDEGEE in the germline V gene. V lost 4 bases, J lost 4 bases, and 20 bases lay in between. The CDR3 is 17 residues long. Only CD45RO-negative cells positively selected for CCR7 counted as naive CD8 cells, so terminally differentiated effector memory CD45RA+ cells were excluded. The rearrangement joins TRBV5-8 to TRBJ1-4; perhaps TRBD1 as D (6 bases). Sequenced: naive CD8+ T cells sorted from blood. The origin of this receptor is a man between 18 and 35 years old in good health. The CDR3 region is CASSRMGADSINEKLFF. The CDR3 DNA reads TGTGCCAGCAGCCGTATGGGGGCTGATTCGATTAATGAAAAACTGTTTTTT. The variable domain in full, with the rest retrieved from reference TRBV5-8 and TRBJ1-4, is EAGVTQSPTHLIKTRGQQATLRCSPISGHTSVYWYQQALGLGLQFLLWYDEGEERNRGNFPPRFSGRQFPNYSSELNVNALELEDSALYLCASSRMGADSINEKLFFGSGTQLSVL.